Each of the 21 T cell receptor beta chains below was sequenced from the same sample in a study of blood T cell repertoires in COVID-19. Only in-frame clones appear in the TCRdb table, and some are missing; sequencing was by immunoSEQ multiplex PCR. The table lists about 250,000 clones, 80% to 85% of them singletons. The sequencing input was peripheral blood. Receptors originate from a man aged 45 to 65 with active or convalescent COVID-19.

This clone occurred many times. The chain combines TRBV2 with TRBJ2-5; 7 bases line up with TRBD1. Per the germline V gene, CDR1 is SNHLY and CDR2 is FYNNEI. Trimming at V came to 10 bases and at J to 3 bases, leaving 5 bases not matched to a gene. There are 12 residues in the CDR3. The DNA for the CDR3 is TGTGCCACTGACAGGGTGAAAGAGACCCAGTACTTC. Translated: CATDRVKETQYF. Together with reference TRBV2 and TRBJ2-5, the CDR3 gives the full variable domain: EPEVTQTPSHQVTQMGQEVILRCVPISNHLYFYWYRQILGQKVEFLVSFYNNEISEKSEIFDDQFSVERPDGSNFTLKIRSTKLEDSAMYFCATDRVKETQYFGPGTRLLVL.

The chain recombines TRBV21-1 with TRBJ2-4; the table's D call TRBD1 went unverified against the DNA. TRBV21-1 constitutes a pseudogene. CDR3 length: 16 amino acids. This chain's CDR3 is CASSKEAGGRKNIQYF. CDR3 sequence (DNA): TGTGCCAGCAGCAAAGAGGCAGGGGGGAGGAAAAACATTCAGTACTTC.

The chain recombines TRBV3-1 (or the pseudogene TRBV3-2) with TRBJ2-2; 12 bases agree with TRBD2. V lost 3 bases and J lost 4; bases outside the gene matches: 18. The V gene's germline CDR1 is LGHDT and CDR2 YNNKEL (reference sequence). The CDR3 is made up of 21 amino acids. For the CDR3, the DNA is TGTGCCAGCAGCCACCGCCCTAGCGGGGGGGCATTGCGAGCGGGCACCGGGGAGCTGTTTTTT. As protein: CASSHRPSGGALRAGTGELFF.

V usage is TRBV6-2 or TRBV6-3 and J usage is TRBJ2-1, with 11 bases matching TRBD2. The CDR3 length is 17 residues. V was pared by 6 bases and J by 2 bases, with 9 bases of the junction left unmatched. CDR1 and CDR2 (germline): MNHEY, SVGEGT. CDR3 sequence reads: CASSLLTSGGPYNEQFF. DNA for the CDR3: TGTGCCAGCAGCCTCCTCACTAGCGGGGGCCCCTACAATGAGCAGTTCTTC.

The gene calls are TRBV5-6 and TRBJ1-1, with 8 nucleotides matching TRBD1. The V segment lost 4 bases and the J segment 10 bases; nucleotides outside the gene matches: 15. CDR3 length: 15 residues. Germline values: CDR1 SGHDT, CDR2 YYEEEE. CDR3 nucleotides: TGTGCCAGCAGCCCTCCGACAGGGGCGGGGTCGAGAGCTTTCTTT. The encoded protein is CASSPPTGAGSRAFF.

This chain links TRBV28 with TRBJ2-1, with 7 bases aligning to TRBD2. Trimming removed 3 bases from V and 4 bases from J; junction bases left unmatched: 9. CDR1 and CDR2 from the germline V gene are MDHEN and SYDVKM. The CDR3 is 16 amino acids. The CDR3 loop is CASSLGGYLLYNEQFF. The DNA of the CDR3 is TGTGCCAGCAGTTTGGGGGGGTATCTACTATACAATGAGCAGTTCTTC.

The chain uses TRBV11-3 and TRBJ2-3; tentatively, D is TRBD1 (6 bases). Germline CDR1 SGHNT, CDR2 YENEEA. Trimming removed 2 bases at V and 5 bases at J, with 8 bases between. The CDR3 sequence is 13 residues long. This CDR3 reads CASSLTGRDTQYF. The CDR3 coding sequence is TGTGCCAGCAGCTTAACAGGGAGAGATACGCAGTATTTT.

The CDR3, as DNA: TGTGCCAGCAGCGTAGACGGGTCGGACACCGGGGAGCTGTTTTTT. The encoded protein is CASSVDGSDTGELFF. The chain links TRBV9 to TRBJ2-2; D remains unclear. Germline V gene data show CDR1 as SGDLS and CDR2 as YYNGEE. CDR3 size: 15 residues. V was clipped by 0 bases and J by 3 bases, with 9 bases between them.

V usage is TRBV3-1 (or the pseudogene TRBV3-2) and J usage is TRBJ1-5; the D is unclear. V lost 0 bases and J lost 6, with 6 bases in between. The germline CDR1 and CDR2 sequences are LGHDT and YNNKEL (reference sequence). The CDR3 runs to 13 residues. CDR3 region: CASSQDPRQPQHF. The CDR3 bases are TGTGCCAGCAGCCAAGATCCCCGTCAGCCCCAGCATTTT.

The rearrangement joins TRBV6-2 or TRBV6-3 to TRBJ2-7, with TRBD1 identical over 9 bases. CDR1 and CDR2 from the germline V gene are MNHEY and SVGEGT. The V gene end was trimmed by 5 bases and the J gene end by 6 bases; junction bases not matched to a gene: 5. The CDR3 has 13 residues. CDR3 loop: CASSPGQGREQYF. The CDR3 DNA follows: TGTGCCAGCAGTCCGGGACAGGGTCGCGAGCAGTACTTC.

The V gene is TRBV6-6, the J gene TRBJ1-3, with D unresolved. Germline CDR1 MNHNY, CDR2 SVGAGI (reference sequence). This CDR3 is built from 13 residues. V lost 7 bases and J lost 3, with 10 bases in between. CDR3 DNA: TGTGCCAGCATCCCCGCGGGTGGAAACACCATATATTTT. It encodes CASIPAGGNTIYF.

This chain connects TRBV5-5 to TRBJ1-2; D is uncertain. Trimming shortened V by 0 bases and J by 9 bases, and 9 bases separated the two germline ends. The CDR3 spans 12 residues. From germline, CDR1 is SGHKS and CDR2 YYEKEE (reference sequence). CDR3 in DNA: TGTGCCAGCAGCTTGGATAGTTTGCGCTACACCTTC. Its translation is CASSLDSLRYTF.

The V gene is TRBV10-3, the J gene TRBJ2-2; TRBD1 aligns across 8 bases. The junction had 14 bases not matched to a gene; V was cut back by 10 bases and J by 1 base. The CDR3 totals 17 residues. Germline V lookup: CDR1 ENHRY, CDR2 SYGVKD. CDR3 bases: TGTGCCACAAAGGACAGGGTGGGCCAACAGAACACCGGGGAGCTGTTTTTT. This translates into CATKDRVGQQNTGELFF.

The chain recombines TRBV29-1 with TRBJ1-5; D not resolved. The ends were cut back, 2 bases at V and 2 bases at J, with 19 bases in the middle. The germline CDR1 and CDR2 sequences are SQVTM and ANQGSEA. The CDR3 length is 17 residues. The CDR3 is CSVERKLAGAGNQPQHF. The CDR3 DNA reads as TGCAGCGTTGAAAGGAAATTGGCCGGAGCCGGCAATCAGCCCCAGCATTTT.

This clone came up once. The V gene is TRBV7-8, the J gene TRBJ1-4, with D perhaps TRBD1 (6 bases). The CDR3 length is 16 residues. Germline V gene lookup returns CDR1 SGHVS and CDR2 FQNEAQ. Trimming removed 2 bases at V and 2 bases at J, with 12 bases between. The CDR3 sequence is CASSLTGTGTNEKLFF. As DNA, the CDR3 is TGTGCCAGCAGCTTAACAGGGACCGGGACTAATGAAAAACTGTTTTTT.

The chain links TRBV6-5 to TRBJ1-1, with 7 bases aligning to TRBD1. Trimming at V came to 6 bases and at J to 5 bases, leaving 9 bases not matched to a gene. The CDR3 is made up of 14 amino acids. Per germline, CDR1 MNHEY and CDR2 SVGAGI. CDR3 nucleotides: TGTGCCAGCAGCCTTGTGACAGGGCAGACTGAAGCTTTCTTT. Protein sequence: CASSLVTGQTEAFF.

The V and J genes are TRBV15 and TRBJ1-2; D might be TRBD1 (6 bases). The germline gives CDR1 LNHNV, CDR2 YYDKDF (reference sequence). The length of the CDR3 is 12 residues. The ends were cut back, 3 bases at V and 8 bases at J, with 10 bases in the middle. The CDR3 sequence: CATSSGTRGYTF. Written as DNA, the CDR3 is TGTGCCACCAGCAGTGGGACAAGGGGCTACACCTTC. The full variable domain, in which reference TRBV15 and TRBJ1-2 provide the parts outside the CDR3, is DAMVIQNPRYQVTQFGKPVTLSCSQTLNHNVMYWYQQKSSQAPKLLFHYYDKDFNNEADTPDNFQSRRPNTSFCFLDIRSPGLGDTAMYLCATSSGTRGYTFGSGTRLTVV.

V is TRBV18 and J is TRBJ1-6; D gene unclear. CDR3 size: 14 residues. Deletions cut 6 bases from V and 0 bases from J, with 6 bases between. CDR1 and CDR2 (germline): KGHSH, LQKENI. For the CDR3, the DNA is TGTGCCAGCTCCCTCAGCTCCTATAATTCACCCCTCCACTTT. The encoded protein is CASSLSSYNSPLHF.

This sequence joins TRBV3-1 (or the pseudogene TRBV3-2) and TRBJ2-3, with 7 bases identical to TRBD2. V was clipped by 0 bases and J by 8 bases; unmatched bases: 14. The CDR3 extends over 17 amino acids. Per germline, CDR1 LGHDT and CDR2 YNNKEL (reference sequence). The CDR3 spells CASSQDFGQGGGSTQYF. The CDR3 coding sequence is TGTGCCAGCAGCCAAGATTTCGGGCAGGGCGGGGGAAGTACGCAGTATTTT.

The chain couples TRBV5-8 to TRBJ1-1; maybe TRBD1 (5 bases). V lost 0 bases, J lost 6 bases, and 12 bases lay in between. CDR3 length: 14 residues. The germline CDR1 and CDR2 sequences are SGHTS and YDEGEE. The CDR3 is CASSLARATSEAFF. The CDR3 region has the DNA TGTGCCAGCAGCTTGGCCAGGGCTACGTCTGAAGCTTTCTTT.

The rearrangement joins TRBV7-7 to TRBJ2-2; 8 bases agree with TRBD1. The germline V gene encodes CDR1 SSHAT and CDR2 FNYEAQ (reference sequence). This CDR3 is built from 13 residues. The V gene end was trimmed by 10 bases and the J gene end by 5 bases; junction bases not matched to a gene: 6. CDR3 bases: TGTGCCATCCCGGACAGGGTTACCGGGGAGCTGTTTTTT. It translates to CAIPDRVTGELFF.